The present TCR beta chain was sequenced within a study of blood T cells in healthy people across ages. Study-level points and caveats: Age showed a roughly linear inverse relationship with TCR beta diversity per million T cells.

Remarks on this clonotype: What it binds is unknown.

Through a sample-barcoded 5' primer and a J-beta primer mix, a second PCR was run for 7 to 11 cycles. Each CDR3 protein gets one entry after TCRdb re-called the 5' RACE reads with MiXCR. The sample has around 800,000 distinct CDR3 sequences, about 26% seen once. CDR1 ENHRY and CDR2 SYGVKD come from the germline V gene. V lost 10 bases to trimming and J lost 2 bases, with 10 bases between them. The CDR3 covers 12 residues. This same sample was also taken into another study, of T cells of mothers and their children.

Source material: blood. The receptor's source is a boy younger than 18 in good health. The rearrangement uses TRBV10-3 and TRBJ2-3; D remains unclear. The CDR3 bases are TGTGCCACAGCCTCCACCACAGATACGCAGTATTTT. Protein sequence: CATASTTDTQYF.